Each of the 26 T cell receptor beta chains below was sequenced from the same sample in a study of OX40 agonist ivuxolimab in advanced cancers. The repertoire was sequenced with immunoSEQ multiplex PCR; TCRdb's copy has only in-frame clones and lacks some. This table holds about 17,000 clones, roughly 87% found once. The starting material was CD4+ or CD8+ T cells sorted from blood, obtained in a trial of the OX40 agonist ivuxolimab. The source is an adult with an advanced solid tumor such as melanoma, head and neck, liver or kidney cancer.

The V call is TRBV7-9, the J call TRBJ2-2, with 9 positions matching TRBD1. Germline V gene data show CDR1 as SEHNR and CDR2 as FQNEAQ (reference sequence). CDR3 length equals 16 residues. The V and J ends lost 1 base and 4 bases, in that order; junction bases with no gene match: 4. CDR3 amino acids: CASSLGQGEFTGELFF. As DNA, the CDR3 is TGTGCCAGCAGCTTAGGACAGGGGGAGTTCACCGGGGAGCTGTTTTTT. The variable domain in full, with the rest retrieved from reference TRBV7-9 and TRBJ2-2, is DTGVSQNPRHKITKRGQNVTFRCDPISEHNRLYWYRQTLGQGPEFLTYFQNEAQLEKSRLLSDRFSAERPKGSFSTLEIQRTEQGDSAMYLCASSLGQGEFTGELFFGEGSRLTVL.

V gene TRBV19 combines with J gene TRBJ2-3; 9 bases fit TRBD2. This CDR3 region has 13 residues. Looked up from germline, CDR1 is LNHDA and CDR2 is SQIVND (reference sequence). V lost 10 bases, J lost 5 bases, and 7 bases stayed unmatched. As DNA, the CDR3 is TGTGCCACAAGCGGGCGGGGGGGAGATACGCAGTATTTT. It translates to CATSGRGGDTQYF.

This clone was recorded only once. V gene TRBV19 combines with J gene TRBJ1-5; D remains unclear. Trimming shortened V by 4 bases and J by 4 bases, and 8 bases separated the two germline ends. This CDR3 comprises 13 residues. Germline CDR1 reads LNHDA; CDR2 reads SQIVND (reference sequence). The CDR3 DNA follows: TGTGCCAGTAGTAGCAGCTTGAATCAGCCCCAGCATTTT. As protein: CASSSSLNQPQHF.

This chain links TRBV6-5 with TRBJ1-2; the D gene is possibly TRBD1 (6 bases). CDR1 MNHEY and CDR2 SVGAGI come from the germline V gene. This CDR3 has 15 amino acids. Trimming removed 2 bases at V and 7 bases at J, with 17 bases between. The CDR3 reads CASSYVAGVGGGYTF. CDR3 nucleotide sequence: TGTGCCAGCAGTTACGTTGCAGGGGTTGGGGGTGGCTACACCTTC.

V and J are TRBV7-3 and TRBJ1-1; no definite D call. V lost 2 bases and J 2 bases, leaving 6 bases between the germline ends. Germline lookup yields CDR1 SGHTA and CDR2 FQGTGA. This CDR3 contains 13 residues. Written as DNA, the CDR3 is TGTGCCAGCAGCTTAGCAGAAAACACTGAAGCTTTCTTT. Translation gives CASSLAENTEAFF.

In its sample, this clone was seen once. This chain uses TRBV27 with TRBJ2-1; D might be TRBD2 (6 bases). This CDR3 is built from 14 residues. V lost 3 bases to trimming and J lost 7 bases, with 13 bases between them. Germline lookup yields CDR1 MNHEY and CDR2 SMNVEV (reference sequence). CDR3: CASSLIGLANEQFF. CDR3 nucleotide sequence: TGTGCCAGCAGTTTGATAGGGCTAGCGAATGAGCAGTTCTTC.

CDR3 bases: TGTGCCAGCAGCCTAGGGAGTTCACCCCTCCACTTT. Translating gives CASSLGSSPLHF. The rearrangement links TRBV7-9 to TRBJ1-6; D is unclear. This CDR3 contains 12 residues. Trimming stripped 5 bases from V and 9 bases from J, with 8 bases between. Germline V lookup: CDR1 SEHNR, CDR2 FQNEAQ (reference sequence). Together with reference TRBV7-9 and TRBJ1-6, the CDR3 gives the full variable domain: DTGVSQNPRHKITKRGQNVTFRCDPISEHNRLYWYRQTLGQGPEFLTYFQNEAQLEKSRLLSDRFSAERPKGSFSTLEIQRTEQGDSAMYLCASSLGSSPLHFGNGTRLTVT.

The chain couples TRBV13 to TRBJ2-5; no clear D. The V end lost 3 bases, the J end lost 5 bases, and 4 bases lay between the germline ends. CDR3 size: 11 residues. Germline CDR1 is PRHDT and CDR2 is FYEKMQ (reference sequence). This CDR3 reads CASSFGETQYF. In nucleotides, the CDR3 is TGTGCCAGCAGCTTCGGGGAGACCCAGTACTTC.

The gene calls are TRBV7-3 and TRBJ2-6; D not certain. The V and J ends lost 6 bases and 0 bases respectively, with 6 bases between them. The CDR3 is 14 residues long. CDR1 SGHTA and CDR2 FQGTGA come from the germline V gene. The CDR3 sequence is CASRRGSGANVLTF. In nucleotides, the CDR3 is TGTGCCAGCAGGCGAGGCTCTGGGGCCAACGTCCTGACTTTC.

The rearrangement uses TRBV19 and TRBJ1-1; D gene ambiguous. V was clipped by 3 bases and J by 1 base, with 6 bases between them. This CDR3 is 13 amino acids long. Germline V gives CDR1 LNHDA, CDR2 SQIVND (reference sequence). The CDR3 is CASSILTNTEAFF. For the CDR3, the DNA is TGTGCCAGTAGTATCCTTACGAACACTGAAGCTTTCTTT.

The chain combines TRBV4-1 with TRBJ1-1, with no clear D. This CDR3 comprises 15 residues. Trimming shortened V by 1 base and J by 3 bases, and 12 bases separated the two germline ends. Looked up from germline, CDR1 is MGHRA and CDR2 is YSYEKL. CDR3 protein: CASSQGPQDHTEAFF. CDR3 bases: TGCGCCAGCAGCCAAGGCCCCCAGGACCACACTGAAGCTTTCTTT.

This chain joins TRBV21-1 and TRBJ1-1. TRBV21-1 is reported as a pseudogene. This CDR3 has 13 residues. The CDR3: CASSNKVNTEAFF. CDR3 in DNA: TGTGCCAGCAGCAACAAAGTGAACACTGAAGCTTTCTTT.

V and J are TRBV25-1 and TRBJ1-5, with TRBD1 matching 8 bases. V lost 3 bases and J lost 0; bases outside the gene matches: 4. From germline, CDR1 is MGHDK and CDR2 SYGVNS. CDR3 length: 16 residues. Here the CDR3 DNA reads TGTGCCAGCAGTGATTACAGGGGGGATAGCAATCAGCCCCAGCATTTT. This gives the protein CASSDYRGDSNQPQHF.

Judged by abundance, this clone is large (0.1 to 1%). The chain uses TRBV12-5 and TRBJ1-3; no clear D. Trimming removed 6 bases at V and 0 bases at J, with 15 bases between. Germline values: CDR1 LGHNT, CDR2 FRNRAP. The CDR3 spans 16 residues. CDR3 sequence (DNA): TGTGCTAGTGGATCACCGACTGTTCTCTCTGGAAACACCATATATTTT. As protein: CASGSPTVLSGNTIYF.

The chain couples TRBV19 to TRBJ2-7; D remains unclear. The CDR3 length is 13 residues. The V end was cut by 3 bases, the J end by 2 bases, with 8 bases between. Germline CDR1 is LNHDA and CDR2 is SQIVND (reference sequence). The CDR3, as DNA: TGTGCCAGTAGTATGGGCGGAGCCTACGAGCAGTACTTC. Amino acid sequence: CASSMGGAYEQYF.

The genes are TRBV2 and TRBJ1-1; 9 bases fit TRBD1. The CDR3 has 14 residues. CDR1 is SNHLY, CDR2 FYNNEI, per germline. V was pared by 7 bases and J by 4 bases, with 7 bases of the junction left unmatched. The CDR3 loop reads CASKTGGWVTEAFF. In DNA form, the CDR3 reads TGTGCCAGCAAGACAGGGGGATGGGTCACTGAAGCTTTCTTT.

V is TRBV5-5 and J is TRBJ2-7; D is undetermined. Germline lookup yields CDR1 SGHKS and CDR2 YYEKEE (reference sequence). The CDR3 extends over 13 amino acids. The germline V and J ends were trimmed by 5 bases and 5 bases, with 14 bases remaining between them. The CDR3 spells CASSWSFSDEQYF. The CDR3 DNA reads as TGTGCCAGCAGTTGGTCATTCAGTGACGAGCAGTACTTC.

The rearrangement joins TRBV19 to TRBJ2-7, with D possibly being TRBD1 (6 bases). Germline CDR1 is LNHDA and CDR2 is SQIVND (reference sequence). This CDR3 is built from 14 residues. The ends were cut back, 3 bases at V and 1 base at J, with 10 bases in the middle. The CDR3 region is CASSIQGRSYEQYF. CDR3 coding DNA: TGTGCCAGTAGTATTCAGGGGCGATCCTACGAGCAGTACTTC.

The chain couples TRBV15 to TRBJ1-1, with a possible D match to TRBD1 (6 bases). This CDR3 has 13 residues. V lost 0 bases, J lost 11 bases, and 13 bases lay in between. The germline V gene has CDR1 LNHNV and CDR2 YYDKDF (reference sequence). In DNA form, the CDR3 reads TGTGCCACCAGCAGAGATTTGGGGGGCGAGGCTTTCTTT. Translation gives CATSRDLGGEAFF. Full variable domain (remainder filled in from reference TRBV15 and TRBJ1-1): DAMVIQNPRYQVTQFGKPVTLSCSQTLNHNVMYWYQQKSSQAPKLLFHYYDKDFNNEADTPDNFQSRRPNTSFCFLDIRSPGLGDTAMYLCATSRDLGGEAFFGQGTRLTVV.

The chain has TRBV7-9 and TRBJ2-7; perhaps TRBD1 as D (5 bases). V lost 5 bases to trimming and J lost 3 bases, with 14 bases between them. CDR3 size: 14 residues. CDR1 and CDR2 from the germline V gene are SEHNR and FQNEAQ (reference sequence). The CDR3 reads CASSAIDRFYEQYF. The CDR3 bases are TGTGCCAGCAGCGCCATTGACAGATTCTACGAGCAGTACTTC.

The chain joins TRBV30 to TRBJ1-3, with D unclear. Germline lookup yields CDR1 GTSNPN and CDR2 SVGIG (reference sequence). The CDR3 extends over 15 amino acids. V lost 1 base, J lost 5 bases, and 15 bases lay in between. CDR3 sequence: CAWSAVREPRNTIYF. The CDR3, as DNA: TGTGCCTGGAGTGCGGTCCGGGAACCTCGAAACACCATATATTTT.

The V call is TRBV13, the J call TRBJ1-6; the D is unclear. The V gene lost 5 bases and the J gene lost 11 bases, with 16 bases spanning the gap. The length of the CDR3 is 14 residues. Per germline, CDR1 PRHDT and CDR2 FYEKMQ (reference sequence). CDR3 residues: CASSLMGWAAPLHF. CDR3 DNA sequence: TGTGCCAGCAGCCTAATGGGGTGGGCAGCACCCCTCCACTTT.

The chain links TRBV6-1 to TRBJ2-7; D may correspond to TRBD1 or TRBD2 (5 bases each). This CDR3 has 13 residues. Germline V gene lookup returns CDR1 MNHNS and CDR2 SASEGT. The V end was cut by 11 bases, the J end by 4 bases, with 18 bases between. The CDR3 region has the DNA TGTGCCGTTGAGGGGAGCGGAGCATACGAGCAGTACTTC. Protein sequence: CAVEGSGAYEQYF.

The CDR3 nucleotides are TGTGCCAGCAGTTCACCACCTAGCGGGGACACAGATACGCAGTATTTT. Translating gives CASSSPPSGDTDTQYF. The chain joins TRBV27 to TRBJ2-3; 9 positions agree with TRBD2. CDR1 and CDR2 (germline): MNHEY, SMNVEV (reference sequence). This CDR3 is 16 amino acids long. Trimming took 4 bases from V and 2 from J; bases not matched to a gene: 7.

CDR3 loop: CASSPGQYYEQYF. The CDR3 coding sequence is TGTGCCAGCAGCCCGGGACAGTACTACGAGCAGTACTTC. The chain joins TRBV7-2 to TRBJ2-7; 7 bases are a match to TRBD1. CDR3 length: 13 residues. J lost 3 bases, V lost 5 bases, and 4 bases had no gene match. Germline-derived CDR1 and CDR2 are SGHTA and FQGNSA.

The rearrangement uses TRBV7-2 and TRBJ1-6, with no clear D. Trimming cost V 7 bases and J 5 bases, with 15 bases left between them. This CDR3 region has 15 residues. The germline V gene has CDR1 SGHTA and CDR2 FQGNSA. The CDR3 DNA sequence: TGTGCCAGCACCCCTCTGGAGACCCATAATTCACCCCTCCACTTT. It codes for CASTPLETHNSPLHF.